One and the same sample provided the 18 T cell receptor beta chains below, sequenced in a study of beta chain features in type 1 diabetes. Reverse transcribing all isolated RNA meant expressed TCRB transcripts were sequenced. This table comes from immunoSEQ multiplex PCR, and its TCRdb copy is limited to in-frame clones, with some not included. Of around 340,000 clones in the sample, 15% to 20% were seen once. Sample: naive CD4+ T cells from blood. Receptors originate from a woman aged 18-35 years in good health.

The CDR3 DNA reads TGTGCCAGCAGTCAAATGACAGTAGAGCAGTACTTC. This gives the protein CASSQMTVEQYF. The chain is built from TRBV2 and TRBJ2-7; a possible D gene is TRBD1 (5 bases). Germline assignment: CDR1 SNHLY and CDR2 FYNNEI. The CDR3 has 12 amino acids. Between the trimmed V and J ends, which lost 5 bases and 7 bases, there was a span of 12 bases.

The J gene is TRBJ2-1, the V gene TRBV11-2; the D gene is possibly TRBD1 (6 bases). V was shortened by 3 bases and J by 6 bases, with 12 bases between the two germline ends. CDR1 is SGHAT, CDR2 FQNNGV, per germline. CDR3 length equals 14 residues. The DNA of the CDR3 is TGTGCCAGCAGCTTGGACAGTCCGCCCAATGAGCAGTTCTTC. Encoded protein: CASSLDSPPNEQFF.

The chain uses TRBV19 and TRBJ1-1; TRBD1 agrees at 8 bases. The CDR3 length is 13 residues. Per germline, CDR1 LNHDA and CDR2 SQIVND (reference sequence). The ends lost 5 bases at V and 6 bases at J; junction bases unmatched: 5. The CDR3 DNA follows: TGTGCCAGTAGTGGACAGGGCTGGCCTGAAGCTTTCTTT. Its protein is CASSGQGWPEAFF.

CDR3 nucleotide sequence: TGTGCCAGCAGCCAAAGGGGACATTATGGAGAGACCCAGTACTTC. Its protein product is CASSQRGHYGETQYF. This sequence joins TRBV14 and TRBJ2-5; perhaps TRBD1 as D (6 bases). Trimming shortened V by 2 bases and J by 4 bases, and 14 bases separated the two germline ends. This CDR3 is built from 15 residues. Germline loops: CDR1 SGHDN, CDR2 FVKESK.

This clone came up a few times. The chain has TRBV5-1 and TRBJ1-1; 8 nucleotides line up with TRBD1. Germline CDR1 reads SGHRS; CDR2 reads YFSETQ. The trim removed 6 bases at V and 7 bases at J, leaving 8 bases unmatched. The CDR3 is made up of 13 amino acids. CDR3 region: CASNPDRANEAFF. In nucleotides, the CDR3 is TGCGCCAGCAATCCGGACAGGGCGAATGAAGCTTTCTTT.

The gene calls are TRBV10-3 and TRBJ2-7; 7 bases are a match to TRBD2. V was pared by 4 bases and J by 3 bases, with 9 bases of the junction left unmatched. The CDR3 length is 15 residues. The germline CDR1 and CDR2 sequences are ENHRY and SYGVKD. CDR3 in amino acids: CAISGGAREIYEQYF. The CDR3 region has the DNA TGTGCCATCAGTGGCGGGGCGCGGGAGATCTACGAGCAGTACTTC.

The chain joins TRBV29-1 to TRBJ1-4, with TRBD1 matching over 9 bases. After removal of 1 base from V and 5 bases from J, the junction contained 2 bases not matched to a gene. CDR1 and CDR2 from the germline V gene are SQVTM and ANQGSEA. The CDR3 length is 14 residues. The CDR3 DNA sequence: TGCAGCGTTGAAGTAGGGACAGGGAATGAAAAACTGTTTTTT. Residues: CSVEVGTGNEKLFF.

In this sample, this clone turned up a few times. The CDR3 DNA reads TGCAGCGTTGAAGATTGGGGGGTATTGAACTATGGCTACACCTTC. The encoded protein is CSVEDWGVLNYGYTF. This chain links TRBV29-1 with TRBJ1-2; D is possibly TRBD1 (5 bases). This CDR3 spans 15 amino acids. Between the trimmed V and J ends, which lost 0 bases and 2 bases, there was a span of 13 bases. CDR1 is SQVTM, CDR2 ANQGSEA, per germline.

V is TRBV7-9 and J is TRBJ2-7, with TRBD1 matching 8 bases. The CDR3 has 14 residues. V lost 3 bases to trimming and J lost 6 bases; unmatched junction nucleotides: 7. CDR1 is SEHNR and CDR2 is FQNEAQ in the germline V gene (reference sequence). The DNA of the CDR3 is TGTGCCAGCAGCTTCGGGACAGGCGGGCGCGAGCAGTACTTC. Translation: CASSFGTGGREQYF.

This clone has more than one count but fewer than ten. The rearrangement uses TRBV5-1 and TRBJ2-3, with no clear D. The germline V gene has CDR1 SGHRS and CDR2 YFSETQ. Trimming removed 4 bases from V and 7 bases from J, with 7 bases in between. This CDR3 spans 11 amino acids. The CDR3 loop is CASSAVNTQYF. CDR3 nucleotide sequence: TGCGCCAGCAGCGCAGTGAATACGCAGTATTTT.

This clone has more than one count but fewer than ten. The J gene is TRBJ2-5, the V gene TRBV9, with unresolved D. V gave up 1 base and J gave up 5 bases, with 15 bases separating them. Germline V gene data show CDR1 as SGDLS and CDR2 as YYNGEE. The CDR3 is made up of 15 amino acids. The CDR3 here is CASSVSPTPRETQYF. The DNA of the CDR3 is TGTGCCAGCAGCGTATCCCCGACCCCGAGGGAGACCCAGTACTTC.

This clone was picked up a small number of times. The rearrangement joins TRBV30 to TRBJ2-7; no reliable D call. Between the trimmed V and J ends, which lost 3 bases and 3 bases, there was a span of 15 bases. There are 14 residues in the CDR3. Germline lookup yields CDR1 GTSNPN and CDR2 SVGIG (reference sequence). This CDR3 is CAWRTPRNGYEQYF. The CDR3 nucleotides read TGTGCCTGGAGAACTCCTAGGAACGGCTACGAGCAGTACTTC.

CDR3 nucleotide sequence: TGTGCCAGCAGCTTACTAGGGCAAGGACTAGCCAAAAACATTCAGTACTTC. Residues: CASSLLGQGLAKNIQYF. The V call is TRBV11-2, the J call TRBJ2-4, with D possibly being TRBD2 (5 bases). The V end was cut by 2 bases, the J end by 0 bases, with 14 bases between. The CDR3 is 17 residues long. Germline CDR1 SGHAT, CDR2 FQNNGV.

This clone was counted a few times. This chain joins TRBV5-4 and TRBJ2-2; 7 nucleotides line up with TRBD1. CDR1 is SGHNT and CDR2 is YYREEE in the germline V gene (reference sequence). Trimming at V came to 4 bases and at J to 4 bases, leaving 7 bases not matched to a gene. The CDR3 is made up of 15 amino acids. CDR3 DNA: TGTGCCAGCAGCCGACAGGGCGCGAGCACCGGGGAGCTGTTTTTT. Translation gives CASSRQGASTGELFF.

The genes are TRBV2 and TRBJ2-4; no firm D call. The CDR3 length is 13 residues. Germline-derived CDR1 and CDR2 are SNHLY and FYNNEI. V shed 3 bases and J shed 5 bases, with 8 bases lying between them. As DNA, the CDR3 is TGTGCCAGCAGTGACAGAAACGAAAACATTCAGTACTTC. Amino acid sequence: CASSDRNENIQYF. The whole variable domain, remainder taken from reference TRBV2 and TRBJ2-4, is EPEVTQTPSHQVTQMGQEVILRCVPISNHLYFYWYRQILGQKVEFLVSFYNNEISEKSEIFDDQFSVERPDGSNFTLKIRSTKLEDSAMYFCASSDRNENIQYFGAGTRLSVL.

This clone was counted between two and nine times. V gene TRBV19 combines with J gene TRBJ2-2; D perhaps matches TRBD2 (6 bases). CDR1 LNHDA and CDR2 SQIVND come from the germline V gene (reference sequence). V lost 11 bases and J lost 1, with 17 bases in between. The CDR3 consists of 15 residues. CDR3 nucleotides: TGTGCCTCCTCTTCTCCGGGAGAGAACACCGGGGAGCTGTTTTTT. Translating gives CASSSPGENTGELFF.

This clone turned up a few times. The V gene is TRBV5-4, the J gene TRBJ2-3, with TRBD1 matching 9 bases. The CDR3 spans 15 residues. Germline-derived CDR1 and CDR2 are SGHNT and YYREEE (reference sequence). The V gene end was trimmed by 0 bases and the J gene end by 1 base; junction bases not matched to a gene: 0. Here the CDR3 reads CASSLGDRGTDTQYF. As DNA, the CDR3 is TGTGCCAGCAGCTTGGGGGACAGGGGCACAGATACGCAGTATTTT. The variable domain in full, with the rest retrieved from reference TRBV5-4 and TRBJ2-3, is ETGVTQSPTHLIKTRGQQVTLRCSSQSGHNTVSWYQQALGQGPQFIFQYYREEENGRGNFPPRFSGLQFPNYSSELNVNALELDDSALYLCASSLGDRGTDTQYFGPGTRLTVL.

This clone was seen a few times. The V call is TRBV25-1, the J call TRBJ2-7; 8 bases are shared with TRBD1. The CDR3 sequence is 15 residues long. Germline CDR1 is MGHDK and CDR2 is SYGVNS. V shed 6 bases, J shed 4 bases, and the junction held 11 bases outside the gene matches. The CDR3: CASSDGQGRWYEQYF. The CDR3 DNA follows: TGTGCCAGCAGCGACGGACAGGGCCGATGGTACGAGCAGTACTTC.